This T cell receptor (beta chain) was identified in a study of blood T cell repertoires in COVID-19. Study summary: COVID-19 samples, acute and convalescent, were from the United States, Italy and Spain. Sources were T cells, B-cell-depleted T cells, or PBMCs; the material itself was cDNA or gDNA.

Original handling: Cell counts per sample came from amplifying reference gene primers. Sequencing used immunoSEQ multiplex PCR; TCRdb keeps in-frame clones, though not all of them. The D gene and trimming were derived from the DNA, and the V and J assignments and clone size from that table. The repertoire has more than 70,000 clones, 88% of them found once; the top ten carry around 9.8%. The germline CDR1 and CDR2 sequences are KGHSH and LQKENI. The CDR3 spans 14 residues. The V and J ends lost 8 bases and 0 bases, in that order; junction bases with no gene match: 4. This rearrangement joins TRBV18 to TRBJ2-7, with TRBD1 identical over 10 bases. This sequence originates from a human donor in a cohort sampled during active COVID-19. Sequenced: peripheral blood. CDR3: CASTTGGDSYEQYF. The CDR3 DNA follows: TGTGCCAGCACGACAGGGGGCGACTCCTACGAGCAGTACTTC.